These 5 T cell receptor beta chains were all obtained from the same sample, sequenced in a study of blood T cell repertoires in COVID-19. The repertoire was sequenced with immunoSEQ multiplex PCR; TCRdb's copy has only in-frame clones and lacks some. This sample yields some 87,000 clones, of which 70% to 90% are seen a single time; around 4.3% belongs to the top ten. Sequenced sample: peripheral blood. The receptor source for this set is a human donor with COVID-19, enrolled during active disease. The donor label of this sample is uncertain.

This chain joins TRBV15 and TRBJ2-7, with D tentatively TRBD1 (6 bases). V dropped 2 bases and J dropped 2 bases, with 22 bases sitting between them. The CDR3 contains 18 residues. Germline V gene lookup returns CDR1 LNHNV and CDR2 YYDKDF (reference sequence). CDR3 sequence (DNA): TGTGCCACCAGCAGATCCCTACCCCTCCGGGACACCACCTACGAGCAGTACTTC. This gives the protein CATSRSLPLRDTTYEQYF.

The genes are TRBV4-2 and TRBJ1-4; 10 positions agree with TRBD1. Trimming took 1 base from V and 2 from J; bases not matched to a gene: 10. This CDR3 comprises 19 residues. Per germline, CDR1 LGHNA and CDR2 YNFKEQ. CDR3 in amino acids: CASSQVWTGGVGTNEKLFF. The CDR3 DNA sequence: TGTGCCAGCAGCCAAGTCTGGACAGGGGGAGTAGGGACTAATGAAAAACTGTTTTTT.

The chain recombines TRBV9 with TRBJ2-1, with 10 bases identical to TRBD2. The CDR3 has 17 amino acids. Germline CDR1 SGDLS, CDR2 YYNGEE. The trim removed 4 bases at V and 7 bases at J, leaving 14 bases unmatched. CDR3 nucleotides: TGTGCCAGCAGCTTCGGAGGAGCAGCGGGGGGGTTTAATGAGCAGTTCTTC. This sequence encodes CASSFGGAAGGFNEQFF. Supplemented by reference TRBV9 and TRBJ2-1, the full variable domain reads DSGVTQTPKHLITATGQRVTLRCSPRSGDLSVYWYQQSLDQGLQFLIQYYNGEERAKGNILERFSAQQFPDLHSELNLSSLELGDSALYFCASSFGGAAGGFNEQFFGPGTRLTVL.

The CDR3 DNA is TGTGTCAGAAAGCACCGGGACAGGGATGAGCAGTTCTTC. Translated, it gives CVRKHRDRDEQFF. The chain carries TRBV7-5 and TRBJ2-1; the table's D call, TRBD1, was not checked against the DNA. TRBV7-5 is described as a pseudogene. The CDR3 loop spans 13 amino acids.

The chain joins TRBV27 to TRBJ1-2, with D perhaps matching TRBD1 (5 bases). The V and J ends lost 2 bases and 4 bases respectively, with 17 bases between them. CDR3 size: 16 residues. Germline CDR1 is MNHEY and CDR2 is SMNVEV (reference sequence). The CDR3 DNA sequence: TGTGCCAGCAGTTTACAAGGGAGGGGTCTTGGCTATGGCTACACCTTC. This translates into CASSLQGRGLGYGYTF.